This entry lists 26 T cell receptor beta chains sequenced from one sample in a study of radiotherapy plus CTLA-4 blockade in lung cancer. TCRdb's table, derived via immunoSEQ multiplex PCR, lists solely in-frame clones and lacks some. The data show 62,000 or so clones, 70% to 80% seen once. The sequenced sample was peripheral blood, obtained from a patient treated with radiotherapy plus ipilimumab. Receptors originate from a human donor with non-small cell lung cancer who had a complete response to radiotherapy plus ipilimumab.

A remark on this clone: The junction differs from germline at one of its ends, possibly a read error. The V and J genes are TRBV5-1 and TRBJ1-5; tentative D call: TRBD1 (5 bases). The CDR3 covers 16 residues. From germline, CDR1 is SGHRS and CDR2 YFSETQ. The CDR3 loop is CDSSWGLLSSNQPQHF. DNA for the CDR3: TGCGACAGCAGCTGGGGACTCCTGAGTAGCAATCAGCCCCAGCATTTT.

The chain joins TRBV7-8 to TRBJ2-1; no clear D gene. The germline CDR1 and CDR2 sequences are SGHVS and FQNEAQ. The V end lost 2 bases, the J end lost 0 bases, and 8 bases lay between the germline ends. The CDR3 has 15 amino acids. The chain's CDR3 is CASSLSYSSYNEQFF. DNA of the CDR3: TGTGCCAGCAGCTTATCTTACAGCTCCTACAATGAGCAGTTCTTC.

V and J are TRBV5-1 and TRBJ2-7; TRBD1 matches 8 bases. The CDR3 loop spans 14 amino acids. Germline CDR1 SGHRS, CDR2 YFSETQ. V lost 4 bases and J lost 5; bases outside the gene matches: 8. In DNA, the CDR3 is TGCGCCAGCAGCGCAGGGGGCCTAAGGAACGAGCAGTACGTC. This sequence encodes CASSAGGLRNEQYV.

In its sample, this clone was seen a few times. CDR3 sequence (DNA): TGTGCCAGCAGCTCCAACGGTGTGAACACTGAAGCTTTCTTT. It yields the protein CASSSNGVNTEAFF. J is TRBJ1-1 and V is TRBV7-2; D not resolved. Germline V gene data show CDR1 as SGHTA and CDR2 as FQGNSA. The CDR3 is made up of 14 amino acids. Between the trimmed V and J ends, which lost 4 bases and 0 bases, there was a span of 9 bases.

J is TRBJ2-2 and V is TRBV7-9; D gene uncertain. V lost 1 base to trimming and J lost 0 bases, with 9 bases between them. CDR1 is SEHNR and CDR2 is FQNEAQ in the germline V gene (reference sequence). The CDR3 runs to 16 residues. CDR3 sequence (DNA): TGTGCCAGCAGCTTAGACCAGTTCGCGAACACCGGGGAGCTGTTTTTT. Protein product: CASSLDQFANTGELFF.

V is TRBV7-2 and J is TRBJ2-1; TRBD2 matches 7 bases. J was trimmed by 10 bases and V by 5 bases; bases with no gene match: 14. Germline V gene data show CDR1 as SGHTA and CDR2 as FQGNSA. The CDR3 has 15 residues. CDR3 coding DNA: TGTGCCAGCAGCCTGAATTGGGGACTACCCACCGAGCAGTTCTTC. Translation gives CASSLNWGLPTEQFF. Filled out from reference TRBV7-2 and TRBJ2-1, the complete variable domain reads GAGVSQSPSNKVTEKGKDVELRCDPISGHTALYWYRQSLGQGLEFLIYFQGNSAPDKSGLPSDRFSAERTGGSVSTLTIQRTQQEDSAVYLCASSLNWGLPTEQFFGPGTRLTVL.

This clone was recorded a few times. This rearrangement joins TRBV2 to TRBJ1-5; 8 bases fit TRBD1. The CDR3 loop spans 14 amino acids. Germline values: CDR1 SNHLY, CDR2 FYNNEI. Unmatched junction bases numbered 8, after V lost 6 bases and J lost 7 bases. CDR3 residues: CASSRTTGDQPQHF. The CDR3 bases are TGTGCCAGCAGCCGGACGACAGGGGACCAGCCCCAGCATTTT.

The chain's CDR3 is CASSGTGGGELFF. For the CDR3, the DNA is TGTGCCAGCAGTGGGACCGGTGGCGGGGAGCTGTTTTTT. This chain joins TRBV2 and TRBJ2-2, with D unresolved. The CDR3 covers 13 residues. Deletions cut 4 bases from V and 7 bases from J, with 10 bases between. Per germline, CDR1 SNHLY and CDR2 FYNNEI.

This rearrangement joins TRBV7-6 to TRBJ1-6; D not certain. The germline V and J ends were trimmed by 5 bases and 10 bases, with 9 bases remaining between them. This CDR3 has 12 residues. The germline gives CDR1 SGHVS, CDR2 FNYEAQ. In DNA form, the CDR3 reads TGTGCCAGCAGCCGCCCGGGGTCACCCCTCCACTTT. Its translation is CASSRPGSPLHF.

V is TRBV4-3 and J is TRBJ1-1, with 8 positions matching TRBD1. Per the germline V gene, CDR1 is LGHNA and CDR2 is YSLEER. The CDR3 totals 13 residues. V gave up 0 bases and J gave up 8 bases; unmatched junction bases: 2. The CDR3 DNA is TGCGCCAGCAGCCAAGATCAGGGGGCCGAAGCTTTCTTT. Residues: CASSQDQGAEAFF.

Here the CDR3 reads CASSPEGRGTGEAFF. CDR3 bases: TGTGCCAGCTCACCGGAGGGACGCGGCACTGGGGAAGCTTTCTTT. V usage is TRBV18 and J usage is TRBJ1-1, with D possibly being TRBD1 (5 bases). CDR1 is KGHSH and CDR2 is LQKENI in the germline V gene. CDR3 length: 15 residues. Trimming left V 3 bases short and J 8 bases short, with 19 bases between.

The chain's CDR3 is CATRTGSYNEQFF. In nucleotides, the CDR3 is TGTGCCACCAGGACAGGGAGCTACAATGAGCAGTTCTTC. The rearrangement uses TRBV27 and TRBJ2-1; TRBD1 matches at 8 bases. J gave up 3 bases and V 10 bases, and 5 bases lay outside the gene matches. CDR1 and CDR2 (germline): MNHEY, SMNVEV (reference sequence). The CDR3 has 13 residues.

This chain uses TRBV7-2 with TRBJ2-5; TRBD2 agrees at 13 bases. Trimming cost V 4 bases and J 4 bases; bases outside gene matches: 3. Per germline, CDR1 SGHTA and CDR2 FQGNSA. The CDR3 runs to 15 residues. As DNA, the CDR3 is TGTGCCAGCAGCTCGGGACTAGCGGGAACAGAGACCCAGTACTTC. Translation: CASSSGLAGTETQYF.

V gene TRBV18 combines with J gene TRBJ1-5; no firm D call. The CDR3 length is 15 residues. Germline CDR1 is KGHSH and CDR2 is LQKENI. The V and J ends lost 6 bases and 8 bases respectively, with 20 bases between them. This chain's CDR3 is CASSPGESVGEPQHF. The CDR3 DNA reads as TGTGCCAGCTCCCCCGGCGAAAGTGTAGGCGAGCCCCAGCATTTT.

The gene calls are TRBV13 and TRBJ2-3; D is ambiguous. This CDR3 has 12 residues. Trimming removed 5 bases from V and 4 bases from J, with 7 bases in between. The germline gives CDR1 PRHDT, CDR2 FYEKMQ (reference sequence). CDR3 sequence (DNA): TGTGCCAGCAGCCTGGGCCCAGATACGCAGTATTTT. This encodes CASSLGPDTQYF.

There are a few counts of this clone. The chain links TRBV7-9 to TRBJ1-3, with D maybe TRBD1 (5 bases). Germline V gene data show CDR1 as SEHNR and CDR2 as FQNEAQ (reference sequence). Trimming stripped 5 bases from V and 0 bases from J, with 11 bases between. The CDR3 has 15 residues. CDR3 DNA: TGTGCCAGCAGCCTTCGGGGGAGCTCTGGAAACACCATATATTTT. This gives the protein CASSLRGSSGNTIYF.

The chain carries TRBV11-2 and TRBJ1-2; D may be TRBD1 (5 bases). V was trimmed by 8 bases and J by 0 bases, leaving 13 bases between them. Germline loops: CDR1 SGHAT, CDR2 FQNNGV. This CDR3 spans 14 amino acids. CDR3 sequence (DNA): TGTGCCAGCGGGCGCGCAGGGACTAACTATGGCTACACCTTC. Translated: CASGRAGTNYGYTF.

This clone was seen a few times. CDR3 DNA sequence: TGCGCCAGCAGCCAAGGAGCCGTCCCTGGACGTCTAGCCAAAAACATTCAGTACTTC. It is translated as CASSQGAVPGRLAKNIQYF. The chain has TRBV4-1 and TRBJ2-4; D is unclear. V shed 1 base and J shed 0 bases, with 19 bases lying between them. The germline V gene encodes CDR1 MGHRA and CDR2 YSYEKL. This CDR3 is built from 19 residues.

V gene TRBV11-3 combines with J gene TRBJ1-3, with TRBD1 matching over 7 bases. The V gene's germline CDR1 is SGHNT and CDR2 YENEEA. J gave up 2 bases and V 1 base, and 2 bases lay outside the gene matches. The CDR3 is 15 residues long. The CDR3 DNA is TGTGCCAGCAGCTTAGTGAGGGGGCCTGGAAACACCATATATTTT. It yields the protein CASSLVRGPGNTIYF.

V gene TRBV6-6 combines with J gene TRBJ2-7, with D tentatively TRBD1 (6 bases). Germline CDR1 is MNHNY and CDR2 is SVGAGI (reference sequence). CDR3 size: 13 residues. The V gene lost 6 bases and the J gene lost 2 bases, with 11 bases spanning the gap. The CDR3: CASSQGQTYEQYF. CDR3 in DNA: TGTGCCAGCAGCCAAGGACAGACCTACGAGCAGTACTTC.

The chain employs TRBV7-9 and TRBJ2-4; a possible D gene is TRBD1 (5 bases). Germline V gene data show CDR1 as SEHNR and CDR2 as FQNEAQ (reference sequence). The V gene lost 3 bases and the J gene lost 0 bases, with 6 bases spanning the gap. The CDR3 contains 14 residues. CDR3 amino acids: CASSLQGAKNIQYF. The CDR3 coding sequence is TGTGCCAGCAGCTTGCAGGGAGCCAAAAACATTCAGTACTTC.

The chain carries TRBV27 and TRBJ2-7; 7 bases are shared with TRBD1. Germline V CDR1 and CDR2: MNHEY, SMNVEV (reference sequence). Trimming cost V 6 bases and J 4 bases; bases outside gene matches: 3. This CDR3 contains 12 residues. CDR3 sequence reads: CASSLQGYEQYF. CDR3 bases: TGTGCCAGCAGCTTACAGGGGTACGAGCAGTACTTC.

This clone was seen only once. V and J are TRBV19 and TRBJ2-6; TRBD1 matches 8 bases. CDR1 is LNHDA, CDR2 SQIVND, per germline (reference sequence). CDR3 length: 17 amino acids. With V trimmed by 5 bases and J by 4 bases, 10 bases remained unmatched. The CDR3 DNA reads as TGTGCCAGTAGTTGGAGGCTGACAGGGGCCGGGGCCAACGTCCTGACTTTC. Protein product: CASSWRLTGAGANVLTF.

This clone was counted only a few times. The chain carries TRBV9 and TRBJ2-2; D not resolved. V lost 5 bases and J 1 base, leaving 0 bases between the germline ends. The CDR3 contains 11 residues. Germline lookup yields CDR1 SGDLS and CDR2 YYNGEE. CDR3 nucleotide sequence: TGTGCCAGCAGGAACACCGGGGAGCTGTTTTTT. It encodes CASRNTGELFF.

The genes are TRBV10-3 and TRBJ1-6, with TRBD1 as a possible D gene (6 bases). The CDR3 length is 15 residues. V lost 1 base to trimming and J lost 9 bases, with 13 bases between them. The germline V gene encodes CDR1 ENHRY and CDR2 SYGVKD. DNA for the CDR3: TGTGCCATCAGTGAGTTTGCAGGGGATGCTTCACCCCTCCACTTT. It is translated as CAISEFAGDASPLHF.

V usage is TRBV7-9 and J usage is TRBJ1-1, with D unclear. Germline V gives CDR1 SEHNR, CDR2 FQNEAQ (reference sequence). CDR3 size: 13 residues. V was trimmed by 6 bases and J by 4 bases, leaving 12 bases between them. The CDR3 DNA reads as TGTGCCAGCAGATTTATCAGGTCCACTGAAGCTTTCTTT. Its translation: CASRFIRSTEAFF. The complete variable domain, with remaining parts taken from reference TRBV7-9 and TRBJ1-1, reads DTGVSQNPRHKITKRGQNVTFRCDPISEHNRLYWYRQTLGQGPEFLTYFQNEAQLEKSRLLSDRFSAERPKGSFSTLEIQRTEQGDSAMYLCASRFIRSTEAFFGQGTRLTVV.